The 16 T cell receptor beta chains given below trace back to one sample, sequenced in a study of T cell repertoires in aging, cancer and after chemotherapy. TCR beta rearrangements were amplified from peripheral blood genomic DNA. Multiplex touch-down PCR with TRB-A/B primers amplified rearranged V-D-J TRB sequences. TCRdb re-derived calls from the multiplex PCR reads in MiXCR, one entry per CDR3 protein. Found here are 4,000 to 4,500 distinct CDR3 sequences, around 28% of them singletons; the top ten hold 33%. The sample taken for sequencing was blood. The receptors come from a human donor with a blood cancer.

The chain combines TRBV11-2 with TRBJ2-1; D possibly corresponds to TRBD2 (7 bases). Per germline, CDR1 SGHAT and CDR2 FQNNGV. V was clipped by 0 bases and J by 14 bases, with 20 bases between them. The CDR3 has 15 residues. Here the CDR3 DNA reads TGTGCCAGCAGCTTAGATCCCAGCCTGACGGGGGGCAAGTTCTTC. Translation: CASSLDPSLTGGKFF.

This clonotype is deemed medium-sized. The J gene is TRBJ1-2, the V gene TRBV13, with D unclear. Germline CDR1 is PRHDT and CDR2 is FYEKMQ (reference sequence). The CDR3 is 12 residues long. The V end lost 5 bases, the J end lost 0 bases, and 4 bases lay between the germline ends. DNA for the CDR3: TGTGCCAGCAGCCCTACTAACTATGGCTACACCTTC. Translation: CASSPTNYGYTF.

The chain is built from TRBV6-2 or TRBV6-3 and TRBJ1-1; no clear D. Deletions cut 6 bases from V and 11 bases from J, with 16 bases between. The CDR3 consists of 12 residues. Per germline, CDR1 MNHEY and CDR2 SVGEGT. The CDR3 nucleotides read TGTGCCAGCAGCTCGGAAACAAAGAGGGCTTTCTTT. This sequence encodes CASSSETKRAFF.

This chain connects TRBV7-9 to TRBJ2-5; 7 nucleotides align to TRBD2. Germline CDR1 is SEHNR and CDR2 is FQNEAQ (reference sequence). Losses at the gene ends were 1 base for V and 5 bases for J; bases not matched to a gene: 16. The CDR3 sequence is 18 residues long. The CDR3 sequence: CASSLGLNLGLHGETQYF. As DNA, the CDR3 is TGTGCCAGCAGCTTAGGCCTGAACCTGGGACTACACGGGGAGACCCAGTACTTC.

This clonotype has just a few counts. The chain joins TRBV7-9 to TRBJ2-7; D unclear. CDR1 is SEHNR, CDR2 FQNEAQ, per germline (reference sequence). This CDR3 is built from 13 residues. Trimming took off 0 bases at V and 5 bases at J, with 8 bases between the two ends. For the CDR3, the DNA is TGTGCCAGCAGCTTAGCGGGGATTCACGAGCAGTACTTC. This sequence encodes CASSLAGIHEQYF.

This clonotype came up a few times. V gene TRBV14 combines with J gene TRBJ2-3; D remains ambiguous. Germline lookup yields CDR1 SGHDN and CDR2 FVKESK. V dropped 2 bases and J dropped 3 bases, with 9 bases sitting between them. The CDR3 loop spans 14 amino acids. The CDR3 nucleotides read TGTGCCAGCAGCCAACTTATCACGACAGATACGCAGTATTTT. Its translation is CASSQLITTDTQYF.

The chain combines TRBV5-1 with TRBJ1-1; TRBD1 matches at 7 bases. Germline CDR1 and CDR2: SGHRS and YFSETQ. Losses at the gene ends were 1 base for V and 2 bases for J; bases not matched to a gene: 5. The CDR3 has 15 amino acids. The CDR3 is CASSLPGTANTEAFF. The CDR3 region has the DNA TGCGCCAGCAGCTTGCCCGGGACAGCTAACACTGAAGCTTTCTTT.

By sample share, this clonotype is medium-sized (0.01 to 0.1%). The chain joins TRBV6-1 to TRBJ2-1; D not certain. There are 13 residues in the CDR3. V gave up 6 bases and J gave up 5 bases, with 11 bases separating them. Germline CDR1 reads MNHNS; CDR2 reads SASEGT. The CDR3 here is CASRVTVNNEQFF. In DNA, the CDR3 is TGTGCCAGCAGAGTCACAGTTAACAATGAGCAGTTCTTC.

This clonotype was picked up a small number of times. This chain connects TRBV27 to TRBJ1-6, with 9 bases fitting TRBD1. The V segment lost 6 bases and the J segment 3 bases; nucleotides outside the gene matches: 3. The germline gives CDR1 MNHEY, CDR2 SMNVEV (reference sequence). The CDR3 has 15 residues. CDR3 sequence: CASRTGGVYNSPLHF. CDR3 bases: TGTGCCAGCAGGACAGGGGGTGTCTATAATTCACCCCTCCACTTT.

This clonotype occurred a few times. V is TRBV18 and J is TRBJ2-7, with D perhaps TRBD1 (6 bases). This CDR3 region has 14 residues. Germline V lookup: CDR1 KGHSH, CDR2 LQKENI. V lost 2 bases and J lost 5, with 13 bases in between. The CDR3, as DNA: TGTGCCAGCTCACCAGGCACAGGGACCAACGAGCAGTACTTC. It codes for CASSPGTGTNEQYF.

This clonotype was detected a few times. The chain uses TRBV13 and TRBJ2-1; TRBD2 agrees at 10 bases. Looked up from germline, CDR1 is PRHDT and CDR2 is FYEKMQ (reference sequence). This CDR3 has 15 amino acids. The V segment lost 3 bases and the J segment 7 bases; nucleotides outside the gene matches: 6. CDR3 sequence reads: CASSFRASGRNEQFF. The DNA for the CDR3 is TGTGCCAGCAGCTTCCGGGCTAGCGGGAGAAATGAGCAGTTCTTC.

This clonotype was found a few times. The gene calls are TRBV6-5 and TRBJ2-7, with D tentatively TRBD2 (7 bases). V was pared by 2 bases and J by 7 bases, with 15 bases between. This CDR3 has 14 residues. Germline CDR1 reads MNHEY; CDR2 reads SVGAGI. CDR3 sequence reads: CASSYEGGGREQYF. The CDR3 DNA reads TGTGCCAGCAGTTACGAAGGGGGGGGTCGGGAGCAGTACTTC.

The chain has TRBV6-2 or TRBV6-3 and TRBJ2-1, with 10 bases that match TRBD2. Trimming cost V 0 bases and J 10 bases; bases outside gene matches: 12. CDR3 size: 17 residues. Germline V gene sequence: CDR1 MNHEY, CDR2 SVGEGT. CDR3 sequence: CASSYSLGLAVFWEQFF. The CDR3 coding sequence is TGTGCCAGCAGTTACTCCCTTGGACTAGCGGTCTTTTGGGAGCAGTTCTTC.

By frequency in the sample, this clonotype is medium-sized. This chain connects TRBV19 to TRBJ1-4, with 7 nucleotides matching TRBD1. V shed 9 bases and J 4 bases; nucleotides not matched to a gene: 8. Germline CDR1 reads LNHDA; CDR2 reads SQIVND (reference sequence). CDR3 length: 14 residues. CDR3: CASSRDSLNEKLFF. For the CDR3, the DNA is TGTGCCAGCAGCCGGGACAGCCTTAATGAAAAACTGTTTTTT. The full variable domain, with the rest looked up from reference TRBV19 and TRBJ1-4, is DGGITQSPKYLFRKEGQNVTLSCEQNLNHDAMYWYRQDPGQGLRLIYYSQIVNDFQKGDIAEGYSVSREKKESFPLTVTSAQKNPTAFYLCASSRDSLNEKLFFGSGTQLSVL.

This clonotype is labeled as large. The rearrangement joins TRBV6-1 to TRBJ2-3, with D possibly matching TRBD1 (5 bases). V lost 10 bases, J lost 8 bases, and 16 bases lay in between. In germline, CDR1 is MNHNS, CDR2 SASEGT. The CDR3 runs 12 residues. CDR3 sequence reads: CATKLDRPTQYF. CDR3 coding DNA: TGTGCCACCAAACTTGACAGACCTACGCAGTATTTT.

The sample holds a few counts of this clonotype. The chain is built from TRBV5-1 and TRBJ2-5; TRBD2 matches 15 bases. V trimming: 4 bases; J trimming: 2 bases; junction bases outside the gene matches: 6. The CDR3 has 17 amino acids. CDR1 is SGHRS and CDR2 is YFSETQ in the germline V gene. CDR3 nucleotide sequence: TGCGCCAGCAGCCCGGGACTAGCGGGAGGCCCACAAGAGACCCAGTACTTC. This codes for CASSPGLAGGPQETQYF.